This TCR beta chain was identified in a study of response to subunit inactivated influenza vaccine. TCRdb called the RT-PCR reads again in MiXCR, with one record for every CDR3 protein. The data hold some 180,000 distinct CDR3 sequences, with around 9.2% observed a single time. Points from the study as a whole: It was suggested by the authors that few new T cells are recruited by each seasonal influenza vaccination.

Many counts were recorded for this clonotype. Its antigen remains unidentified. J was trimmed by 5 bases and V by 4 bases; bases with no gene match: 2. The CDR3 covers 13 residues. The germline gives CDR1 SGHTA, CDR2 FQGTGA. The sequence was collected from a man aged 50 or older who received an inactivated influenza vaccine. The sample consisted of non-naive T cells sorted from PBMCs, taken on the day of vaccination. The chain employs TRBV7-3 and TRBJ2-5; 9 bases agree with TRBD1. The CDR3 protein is CASSSGQGETQYF. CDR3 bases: TGTGCCAGCAGCTCTGGACAGGGGGAGACCCAGTACTTC.